This T cell receptor beta chain was profiled in a study of blood T cell repertoires in COVID-19. There are 15 residues in the CDR3. V trimming: 5 bases; J trimming: 5 bases; junction bases outside the gene matches: 9. The germline gives CDR1 SGHAT, CDR2 FQDESV (reference sequence). Libraries were prepared by immunoSEQ multiplex PCR; TCRdb keeps only in-frame clonotypes and omits some of them. The table lists roughly 300,000 clones, 84% of them singletons. Seattle patients were enrolled while actively infected and followed longitudinally. The sequencing input was peripheral blood. V usage is TRBV11-1 and J usage is TRBJ2-3, with 8 bases lining up with TRBD1. The receptor was derived from a human donor with COVID-19, enrolled during active disease. The donor label of this sample is uncertain. The CDR3 spells CASSPPWTGRDTQYF. CDR3 nucleotides: TGTGCCAGCAGCCCCCCTTGGACAGGGAGAGATACGCAGTATTTT.